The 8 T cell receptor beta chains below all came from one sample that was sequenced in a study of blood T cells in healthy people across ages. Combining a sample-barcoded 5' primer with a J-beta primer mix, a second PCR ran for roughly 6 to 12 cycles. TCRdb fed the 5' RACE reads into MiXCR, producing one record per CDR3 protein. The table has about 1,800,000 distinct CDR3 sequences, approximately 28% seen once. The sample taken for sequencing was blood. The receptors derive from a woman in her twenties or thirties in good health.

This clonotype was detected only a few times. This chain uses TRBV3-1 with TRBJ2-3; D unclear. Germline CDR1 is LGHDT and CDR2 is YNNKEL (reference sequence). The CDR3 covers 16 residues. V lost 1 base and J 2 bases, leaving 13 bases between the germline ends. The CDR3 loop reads CASSQARIPTTDTQYF. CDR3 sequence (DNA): TGTGCCAGCAGCCAAGCACGGATTCCCACCACAGATACGCAGTATTTT.

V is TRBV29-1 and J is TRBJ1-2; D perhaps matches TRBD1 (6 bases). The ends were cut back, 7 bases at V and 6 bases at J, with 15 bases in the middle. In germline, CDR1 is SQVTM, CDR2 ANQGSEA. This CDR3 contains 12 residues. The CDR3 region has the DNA TGCAGCGCCGAAGGACAGTTAGATGGCTACACCTTC. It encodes CSAEGQLDGYTF.

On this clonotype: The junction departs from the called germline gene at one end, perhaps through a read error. In DNA, the CDR3 is TGTGTCAGCAGCTTTGAGGGTGAGCAGTTCTTC. This encodes CVSSFEGEQFF. The rearrangement joins TRBV7-9 to TRBJ2-1, with TRBD2 as a possible D gene (5 bases). The CDR3 has 11 amino acids. Germline CDR1 SEHNR, CDR2 FQNEAQ (reference sequence).

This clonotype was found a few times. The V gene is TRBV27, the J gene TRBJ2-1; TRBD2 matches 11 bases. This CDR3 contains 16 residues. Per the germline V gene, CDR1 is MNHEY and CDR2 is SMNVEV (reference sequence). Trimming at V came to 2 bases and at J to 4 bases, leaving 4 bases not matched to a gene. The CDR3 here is CASSLSSSGGYNEQFF. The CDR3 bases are TGTGCCAGCAGTTTAAGTTCTAGCGGGGGGTACAATGAGCAGTTCTTC.

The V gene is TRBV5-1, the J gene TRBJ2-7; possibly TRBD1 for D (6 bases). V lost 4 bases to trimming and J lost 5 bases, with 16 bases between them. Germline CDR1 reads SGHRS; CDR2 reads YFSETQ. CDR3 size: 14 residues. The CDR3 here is CASSLKTGCHEQYF. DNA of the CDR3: TGCGCCAGCAGCCTCAAGACAGGTTGCCACGAGCAGTACTTC.

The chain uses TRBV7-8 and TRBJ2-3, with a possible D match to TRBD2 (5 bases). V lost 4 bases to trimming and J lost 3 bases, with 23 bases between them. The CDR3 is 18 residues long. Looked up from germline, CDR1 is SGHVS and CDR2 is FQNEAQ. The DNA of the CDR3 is TGTGCCAGCAGCTCCCAACGTCATAGCGCCCTGGGGACAGATACGCAGTATTTT. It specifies CASSSQRHSALGTDTQYF.

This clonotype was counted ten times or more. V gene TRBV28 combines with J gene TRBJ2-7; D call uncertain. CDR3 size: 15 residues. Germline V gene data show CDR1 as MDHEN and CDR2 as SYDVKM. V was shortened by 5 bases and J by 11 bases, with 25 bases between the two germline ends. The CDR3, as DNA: TGTGCCAGCAGTGATCCGAGCGCCGGTCGGACGAGGAAGTACTTC. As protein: CASSDPSAGRTRKYF.

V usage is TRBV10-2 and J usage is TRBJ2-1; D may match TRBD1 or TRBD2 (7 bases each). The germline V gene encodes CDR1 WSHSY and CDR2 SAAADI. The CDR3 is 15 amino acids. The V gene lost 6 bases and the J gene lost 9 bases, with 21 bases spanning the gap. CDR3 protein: CASRGLHGRDSEQFF. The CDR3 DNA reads TGCGCCAGCAGGGGCCTCCATGGGAGGGACAGTGAGCAGTTCTTC.